The T cell receptor beta chain under discussion was sequenced for a study of blood T cell repertoires in COVID-19. Turning to the study itself: Samples representing acute and convalescent COVID-19 were sourced from the United States, Italy and Spain. Sources were T cells, B-cell-depleted T cells, or PBMCs; the material itself was cDNA or gDNA.

Repertoires were generated with immunoSEQ multiplex PCR, while TCRdb's copy carries only in-frame clones and drops some. The sample yields 350,000 or so clones, 70% to 90% seen once. The Seattle patients joined while their infection was active and were tracked longitudinally afterward. The clonotype originates from a woman aged 25-40 years with COVID-19, enrolled during active disease. The sample consisted of peripheral blood.

The CDR3 is CASWAYPATGNTIYF. The CDR3 DNA sequence: TGTGCCAGTTGGGCCTATCCAGCAACGGGAAACACCATATATTTT. The chain carries TRBV7-3 and TRBJ1-3; D gene ambiguous. CDR1 and CDR2 from the germline V gene are SGHTA and FQGTGA. The V end was cut by 9 bases, the J end by 4 bases, with 19 bases between. This CDR3 region has 15 residues.